The rows below give T cell receptor beta chains drawn from one sample of a study of shared clonotypes between healthy human individuals. Assay used: immunoSEQ multiplex PCR; TCRdb lists only in-frame clones, some missing. The sample shows around 510,000 clones, about 96% of them seen only once. The sequencing sample was made of naive CD4+ T cells sorted from blood. The source is a woman between 25 and 40 years old in good health. CDR3s include the opening cysteine and the closing phenylalanine or tryptophan. D genes are given only for firm matches. Clone size, where shown, is once, few, many, or a class for clones that have expanded.

DNA: TGTGCCAGCAGTCTGGGAGGGACTAGCGGGAGTTCCCAGTACTTC
CDR3: CASSLGGTSGSSQYF
D: TRBD2
size: once
J: TRBJ2-5
V: TRBV27

DNA: TGTGCCAGCAGTGACCCGGGGGCCAATCAGCCCCAGCATTTT
CDR3: CASSDPGANQPQHF
D: .
size: .
J: TRBJ1-5
V: TRBV6-1

DNA: TGTGCCAGCAATACCGGGACAGGGAGCTATCAGCCCCAGCATTTT
CDR3: CASNTGTGSYQPQHF
D: TRBD1
size: .
J: TRBJ1-5
V: TRBV28

DNA: TGCGCCAGCAGCTTGGCGGACACCGGGGAGCTGTTTTTT
CDR3: CASSLADTGELFF
D: .
size: .
J: TRBJ2-2
V: TRBV5-1

DNA: TGTGCCAGCAGCTTAGGGACAGCTAAGAACTACGAGCAGTACTTC
CDR3: CASSLGTAKNYEQYF
D: .
size: once
J: TRBJ2-7
V: TRBV7-9

DNA: TGTGCCAGCAGCGCCTCCCTCGGGGGAGATACGCAGTATTTT
CDR3: CASSASLGGDTQYF
D: .
size: once
J: TRBJ2-3
V: TRBV9

DNA: TGCGCCAGCAGCGAAGGGAACAGACGATCCTACAATGAGCAGTTCTTC
CDR3: CASSEGNRRSYNEQFF
D: .
size: .
J: TRBJ2-1
V: TRBV4-1

DNA: TGTGCCAGCAGCACGGACGGAAATCAGCCCCAGCATTTT
CDR3: CASSTDGNQPQHF
D: .
size: .
J: TRBJ1-5
V: TRBV5-5

DNA: TGTGCCAGTAGCCAACAACCCCAAGACCGTGAAAAACTGTTTTTT
CDR3: CASSQQPQDREKLFF
D: .
size: .
J: TRBJ1-4
V: TRBV19

DNA: TGCGCCAGCAGCCCCTGGTGGGCGGACCTGGGGACTAAATACGAGCAGTACTTC
CDR3: CASSPWWADLGTKYEQYF
D: TRBD2
size: .
J: TRBJ2-7
V: TRBV5-1

DNA: TGTGCCAGCACCAAGATATGGGACAGGGGGCGAAATGAGCAGTTCTTC
CDR3: CASTKIWDRGRNEQFF
D: .
size: .
J: TRBJ2-1
V: TRBV21-1

DNA: TGTGCCAGCTCAAACCGGGACGCTGCCTACGAGCAGTACTTC
CDR3: CASSNRDAAYEQYF
D: .
size: .
J: TRBJ2-7
V: TRBV18

DNA: TGTGCCAGCAATAAAAATGGCCCGAACACTGAAGCTTTCTTT
CDR3: CASNKNGPNTEAFF
D: .
size: .
J: TRBJ1-1
V: TRBV7-2

DNA: TGTGCCAGCAGACGAGATGCGGGCCAGAACACCGGGGAGCTGTTTTTT
CDR3: CASRRDAGQNTGELFF
D: .
size: .
J: TRBJ2-2
V: TRBV11-3

DNA: TGTGCCACCACCCCGGGACTAGCGGGAGGTTATCACACCGGGGAGCTGTTTTTT
CDR3: CATTPGLAGGYHTGELFF
D: TRBD2
size: .
J: TRBJ2-2
V: TRBV15

DNA: TGTGCCAGCAGTCCTTACTGGGACAGCAATCAGCCCCAGCATTTT
CDR3: CASSPYWDSNQPQHF
D: .
size: once
J: TRBJ1-5
V: TRBV28

DNA: TGCGCCAGCAGTCCCAGGGGGTTCACAGTTGCAACTAATGAAAAACTGTTTTTT
CDR3: CASSPRGFTVATNEKLFF
D: TRBD1
size: .
J: TRBJ1-4
V: TRBV4-1

DNA: TGTGCCAGCAGTTTTACCGCGACGGAAGAGACCCAGTACTTC
CDR3: CASSFTATEETQYF
D: .
size: .
J: TRBJ2-5
V: TRBV28

DNA: TGCAGCGTGAAAGGACAGGGGGGAACAACTAATGAAAAACTGTTTTTT
CDR3: CSVKGQGGTTNEKLFF
D: TRBD1
size: .
J: TRBJ1-4
V: TRBV29-1

DNA: TGTGCCTGGGAGACTAGCGGGGTTTACAATGAGCAGTTCTTC
CDR3: CAWETSGVYNEQFF
D: TRBD2
size: .
J: TRBJ2-1
V: TRBV30

DNA: TGTGCCAGCTCACCGAGACAGGAGAGTTTTTACGAGCAGTACTTC
CDR3: CASSPRQESFYEQYF
D: .
size: .
J: TRBJ2-7
V: TRBV18

DNA: TGTGCCAGCAATGAGGACAGGGCTGGGGCCAACGTCCTGACTTTC
CDR3: CASNEDRAGANVLTF
D: TRBD1
size: once
J: TRBJ2-6
V: TRBV6-1

DNA: TGCGCCAGCAGCTTCGAAGGAGGGAGGTTCCTTGGGGAGCAGTACTTC
CDR3: CASSFEGGRFLGEQYF
D: .
size: .
J: TRBJ2-7
V: TRBV5-1

DNA: TGCGCCAGCAGCCAAGATTGGGAAACGTTGCCCTACGAGCAGTACTTC
CDR3: CASSQDWETLPYEQYF
D: .
size: .
J: TRBJ2-7
V: TRBV4-1

DNA: TGTGCCAGTAGTATAGAGGGTCTCTATAGGGGCACTGAAGCTTTCTTT
CDR3: CASSIEGLYRGTEAFF
D: .
size: .
J: TRBJ1-1
V: TRBV19

DNA: TGTGCCAGTAAGGTGACAGCAACTAATGAAAAACTGTTTTTT
CDR3: CASKVTATNEKLFF
D: .
size: .
J: TRBJ1-4
V: TRBV19